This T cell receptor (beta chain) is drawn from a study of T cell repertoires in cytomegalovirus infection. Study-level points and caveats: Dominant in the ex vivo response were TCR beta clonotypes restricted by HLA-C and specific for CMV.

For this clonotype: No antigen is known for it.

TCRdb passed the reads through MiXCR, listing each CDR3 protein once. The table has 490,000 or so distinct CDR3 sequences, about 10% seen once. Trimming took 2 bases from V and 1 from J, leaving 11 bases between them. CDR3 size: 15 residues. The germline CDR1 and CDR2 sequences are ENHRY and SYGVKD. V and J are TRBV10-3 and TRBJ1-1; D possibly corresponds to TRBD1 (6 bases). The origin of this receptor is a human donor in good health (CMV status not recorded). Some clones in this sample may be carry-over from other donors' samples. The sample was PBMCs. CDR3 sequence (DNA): TGTGCCATCAGTGAGGTGGGGGCCCCGAACACTGAAGCTTTCTTT. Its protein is CAISEVGAPNTEAFF.